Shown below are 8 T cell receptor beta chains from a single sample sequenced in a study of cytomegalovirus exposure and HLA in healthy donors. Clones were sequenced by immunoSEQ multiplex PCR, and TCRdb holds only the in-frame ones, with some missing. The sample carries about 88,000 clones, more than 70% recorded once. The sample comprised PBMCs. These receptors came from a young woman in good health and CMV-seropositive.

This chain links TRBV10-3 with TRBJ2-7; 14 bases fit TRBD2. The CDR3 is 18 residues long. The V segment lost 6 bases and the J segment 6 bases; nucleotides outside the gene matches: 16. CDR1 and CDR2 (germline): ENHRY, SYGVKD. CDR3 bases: TGTGCCATCAGACCCTGGACTAGCGGGGGGATCTCGTCCGGCGAGCAGTACTTC. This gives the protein CAIRPWTSGGISSGEQYF.

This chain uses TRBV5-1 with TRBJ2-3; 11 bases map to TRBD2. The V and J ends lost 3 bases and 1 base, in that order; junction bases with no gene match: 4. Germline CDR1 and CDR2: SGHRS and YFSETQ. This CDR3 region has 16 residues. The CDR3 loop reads CASSSTSGAGTDTQYF. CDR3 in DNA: TGCGCCAGCAGCTCGACTAGCGGGGCCGGCACAGATACGCAGTATTTT.

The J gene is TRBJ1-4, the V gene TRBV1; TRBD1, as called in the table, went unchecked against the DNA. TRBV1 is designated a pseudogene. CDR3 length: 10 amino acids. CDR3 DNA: TGCACCACCATCAGTGGAAAACTGTTTTTT. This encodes CTTISGKLFF.

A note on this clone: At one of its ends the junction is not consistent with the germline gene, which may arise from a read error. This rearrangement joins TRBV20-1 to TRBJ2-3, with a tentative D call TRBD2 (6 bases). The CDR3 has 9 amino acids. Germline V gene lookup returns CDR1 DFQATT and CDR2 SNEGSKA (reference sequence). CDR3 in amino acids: CSARDSGHF. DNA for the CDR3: TGCAGTGCTAGAGATAGCGGACATTTT.

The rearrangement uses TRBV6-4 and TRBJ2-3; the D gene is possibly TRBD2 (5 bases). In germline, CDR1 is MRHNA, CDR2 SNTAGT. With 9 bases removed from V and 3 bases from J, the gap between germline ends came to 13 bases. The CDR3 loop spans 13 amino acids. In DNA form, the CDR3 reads TGTGCCAGTAGCGAGATCATAACAGATACGCAGTATTTT. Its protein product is CASSEIITDTQYF.

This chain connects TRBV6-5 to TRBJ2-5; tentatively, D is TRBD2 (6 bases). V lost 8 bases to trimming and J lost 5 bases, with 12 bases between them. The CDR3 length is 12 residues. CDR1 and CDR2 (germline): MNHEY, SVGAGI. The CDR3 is CASGGGWETQYF. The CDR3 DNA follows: TGTGCCAGCGGGGGAGGATGGGAGACCCAGTACTTC.

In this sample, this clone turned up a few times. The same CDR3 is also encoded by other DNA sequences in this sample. Here the CDR3 reads CAWTQGARYEQYF. As DNA, the CDR3 is TGTGCCTGGACTCAGGGGGCTCGATACGAGCAGTACTTC. The chain joins TRBV30 to TRBJ2-7; 8 bases line up with TRBD1. J gave up 4 bases and V 4 bases, and 6 bases lay outside the gene matches. The CDR3 runs to 13 residues. Germline V gene sequence: CDR1 GTSNPN, CDR2 SVGIG (reference sequence).

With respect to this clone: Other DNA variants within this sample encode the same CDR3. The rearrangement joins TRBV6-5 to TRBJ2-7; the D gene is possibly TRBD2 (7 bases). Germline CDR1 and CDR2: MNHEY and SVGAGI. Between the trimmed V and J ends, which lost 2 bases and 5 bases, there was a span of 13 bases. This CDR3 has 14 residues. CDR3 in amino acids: CASSYNRGGHEQYF. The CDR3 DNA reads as TGTGCCAGCAGTTACAATAGGGGGGGCCACGAGCAGTACTTC.